A single sample gave rise to the 27 T cell receptor beta chains below, sequenced in a study of T cell changes during pregnancy in multiple sclerosis. Assay used: immunoSEQ multiplex PCR; TCRdb lists only in-frame clones, some missing. The sample holds about 68,000 clones, 90% seen once. The sample consisted of peripheral blood, taken in the third trimester of pregnancy. The receptors were sampled from a female donor with multiple sclerosis, enrolled in a pregnancy study.

This clone has a single count. The chain uses TRBV7-9 and TRBJ1-2; D remains unclear. This CDR3 has 15 amino acids. Germline lookup yields CDR1 SEHNR and CDR2 FQNEAQ (reference sequence). Trimming removed 5 bases at V and 0 bases at J, with 13 bases between. CDR3 protein: CASSPDLKTNYGYTF. CDR3 coding DNA: TGTGCCAGCAGCCCGGACTTAAAGACTAACTATGGCTACACCTTC.

The chain links TRBV5-6 to TRBJ1-1; 7 bases are a match to TRBD1. Unmatched junction bases numbered 8, after V lost 6 bases and J lost 0 bases. CDR1 is SGHDT, CDR2 YYEEEE, per germline. The CDR3 extends over 15 amino acids. This CDR3 reads CASTTGWVVNTEAFF. For the CDR3, the DNA is TGTGCCAGCACGACAGGGTGGGTAGTGAACACTGAAGCTTTCTTT.

V and J are TRBV27 and TRBJ1-1, with D perhaps TRBD1 (5 bases). The CDR3 is 13 residues long. Germline CDR1 and CDR2: MNHEY and SMNVEV (reference sequence). V was cut by 3 bases and J by 6 bases, with 11 bases left in between. The CDR3 coding sequence is TGTGCCAGCAGTTTGGGGGGGAGGCCTGAAGCTTTCTTT. Protein product: CASSLGGRPEAFF.

The chain carries TRBV4-3 and TRBJ1-2; D is possibly TRBD1 (6 bases). CDR3 length: 13 residues. Trimming pared 3 bases from V and 6 bases from J, leaving 11 bases between. Germline CDR1 and CDR2: LGHNA and YSLEER. The CDR3 protein is CASSQDSTDGYTF. The CDR3 DNA follows: TGCGCCAGCAGCCAGGACAGTACCGATGGCTACACCTTC.

CDR3 amino acids: CASSLLTGDQETQYF. CDR3 in DNA: TGTGCCAGCAGCCTCTTGACAGGCGACCAAGAGACCCAGTACTTC. This chain connects TRBV5-6 to TRBJ2-5, with a weak D call TRBD1 (6 bases). CDR1 is SGHDT and CDR2 is YYEEEE in the germline V gene. The CDR3 contains 15 residues. V was cut by 4 bases and J by 0 bases, with 13 bases left in between.

The chain is built from TRBV27 and TRBJ1-2, with D unresolved. With 3 bases removed from V and 2 bases from J, the gap between germline ends came to 13 bases. Germline loops: CDR1 MNHEY, CDR2 SMNVEV (reference sequence). The CDR3 runs to 15 residues. The CDR3 loop is CASSLRAHANYGYTF. Written as DNA, the CDR3 is TGTGCCAGCAGTTTGAGGGCACACGCAAACTATGGCTACACCTTC.

This clone was detected only once. The chain carries TRBV19 and TRBJ2-1; D might be TRBD2 (7 bases). There are 14 residues in the CDR3. Per germline, CDR1 LNHDA and CDR2 SQIVND (reference sequence). Trimming removed 6 bases at V and 7 bases at J, with 16 bases between. The CDR3 DNA reads as TGTGCCAGTAGATGGGGGGGAGGGGGTAATGAGCAGTTCTTC. This translates into CASRWGGGGNEQFF.

V is TRBV7-2 and J is TRBJ2-1; 13 bases map to TRBD2. In germline, CDR1 is SGHTA, CDR2 FQGNSA. The CDR3 has 15 residues. J lost 7 bases, V lost 5 bases, and 5 bases had no gene match. The CDR3 here is CASSPTGLAGNEQFF. The CDR3 DNA is TGTGCCAGCAGCCCCACGGGACTAGCGGGGAATGAGCAGTTCTTC.

The rearrangement joins TRBV6-5 to TRBJ2-7; 10 bases agree with TRBD2. The CDR3 spans 15 residues. The germline V gene encodes CDR1 MNHEY and CDR2 SVGAGI. J was trimmed by 3 bases and V by 6 bases; bases with no gene match: 8. DNA for the CDR3: TGTGCCAGCAGGTTACAGCCTAGCGGGAGCTACGAGCAGTACTTC. It codes for CASRLQPSGSYEQYF.

This clone was observed once. The rearrangement joins TRBV27 to TRBJ1-5; TRBD1 matches at 9 bases. Germline V lookup: CDR1 MNHEY, CDR2 SMNVEV (reference sequence). Unmatched junction bases numbered 8, after V lost 6 bases and J lost 2 bases. CDR3 length equals 16 residues. The CDR3 region has the DNA TGTGCCAGCAGGAGAAGTTGGGACAGGGGCAATCAGCCCCAGCATTTT. This sequence encodes CASRRSWDRGNQPQHF.

The V and J genes are TRBV30 and TRBJ2-7, with D maybe TRBD2 (6 bases). This CDR3 comprises 13 residues. The V gene's germline CDR1 is GTSNPN and CDR2 SVGIG (reference sequence). With 3 bases removed from V and 3 bases from J, the gap between germline ends came to 12 bases. CDR3 sequence: CAWSGGFGYEQYF. The CDR3 DNA sequence: TGTGCCTGGAGCGGAGGGTTTGGCTACGAGCAGTACTTC. Combining the CDR3 with reference TRBV30 and TRBJ2-7 gives the whole variable domain SQTIHQWPATLVQPVGSPLSLECTVEGTSNPNLYWYRQAAGRGLQLLFYSVGIGQISSEVPQNLSASRPQDRQFILSSKKLLLSDSGFYLCAWSGGFGYEQYFGPGTRLTVT.

V and J are TRBV7-6 and TRBJ1-4; tentative D call: TRBD1 (6 bases). V shed 8 bases and J shed 5 bases, with 12 bases lying between them. Per the germline V gene, CDR1 is SGHVS and CDR2 is FNYEAQ. The CDR3 is 13 residues long. The CDR3 here is CASLRGPNEKLFF. The CDR3 DNA sequence: TGTGCCAGCCTCAGGGGCCCCAATGAAAAACTGTTTTTT.

The V call is TRBV4-3, the J call TRBJ1-1; no firm D call. The germline V gene has CDR1 LGHNA and CDR2 YSLEER. The V gene lost 4 bases and the J gene lost 0 bases, with 21 bases spanning the gap. The CDR3 extends over 18 amino acids. The CDR3 here is CASSRSRAPAGMNTEAFF. In nucleotides, the CDR3 is TGCGCCAGCAGCCGCTCCAGAGCCCCGGCAGGTATGAACACTGAAGCTTTCTTT.

The chain joins TRBV6-5 to TRBJ1-4; 7 nucleotides match TRBD1. The CDR3 covers 12 residues. Germline V lookup: CDR1 MNHEY, CDR2 SVGAGI. Trimming removed 5 bases from V and 8 bases from J; junction bases left unmatched: 2. The CDR3 region has the DNA TGTGCCAGCAGTCCAGGGGGGGAAAAACTGTTTTTT. It translates to CASSPGGEKLFF.

The chain combines TRBV7-2 with TRBJ1-1; maybe TRBD1 (6 bases). V lost 3 bases, J lost 7 bases, and 18 bases lay in between. The CDR3 length is 15 residues. CDR1 SGHTA and CDR2 FQGNSA come from the germline V gene. The CDR3 nucleotides are TGTGCCAGCAGCTTCCAAGGGGGGGGACGTGGTGAAGCTTTCTTT. Translating it yields CASSFQGGGRGEAFF. The full variable domain, in which reference TRBV7-2 and TRBJ1-1 provide the parts outside the CDR3, is GAGVSQSPSNKVTEKGKDVELRCDPISGHTALYWYRQSLGQGLEFLIYFQGNSAPDKSGLPSDRFSAERTGGSVSTLTIQRTQQEDSAVYLCASSFQGGGRGEAFFGQGTRLTVV.

The CDR3 DNA reads as TGTGCCAGCAGTGAAGGGGGACAGGGGGCCTCCTACGAGCAGTACTTC. Residues: CASSEGGQGASYEQYF. The V gene is TRBV6-1, the J gene TRBJ2-7, with 12 bases aligning to TRBD1. The CDR3 runs 16 residues. After removal of 1 base from V and 0 bases from J, the junction contained 1 base not matched to a gene. Germline V gene lookup returns CDR1 MNHNS and CDR2 SASEGT.

V is TRBV6-4 and J is TRBJ1-5, with unresolved D. This CDR3 has 14 residues. Looked up from germline, CDR1 is MRHNA and CDR2 is SNTAGT. V was trimmed by 7 bases and J by 2 bases, leaving 12 bases between them. This CDR3 reads CASIIERGNQPQHF. CDR3 DNA sequence: TGTGCCAGCATAATCGAGAGGGGCAATCAGCCCCAGCATTTT.

The V and J genes are TRBV14 and TRBJ1-4, with a possible D match to TRBD1 (6 bases). CDR1 and CDR2 (germline): SGHDN, FVKESK. Between the trimmed V and J ends, which lost 2 bases and 5 bases, there was a span of 6 bases. The CDR3 length is 13 residues. The CDR3 sequence: CASSQQGNEKLFF. The DNA for the CDR3 is TGTGCCAGCAGCCAACAGGGGAATGAAAAACTGTTTTTT.

The rearrangement links TRBV6-6 to TRBJ1-1, with 9 bases matching TRBD1. Germline V lookup: CDR1 MNHNY, CDR2 SVGAGI (reference sequence). The trim removed 5 bases at V and 2 bases at J, leaving 6 bases unmatched. This CDR3 contains 15 residues. CDR3: CASSPGQGSNTEAFF. DNA of the CDR3: TGTGCCAGCAGTCCCGGACAGGGGTCAAACACTGAAGCTTTCTTT.

The V call is TRBV5-1, the J call TRBJ2-5, with 11 bases lining up with TRBD1. CDR1 and CDR2 (germline): SGHRS, YFSETQ. The length of the CDR3 is 16 residues. J was trimmed by 2 bases and V by 1 base; bases with no gene match: 4. In DNA form, the CDR3 reads TGCGCCAGCAGCTTGTCCGGGACAGGGGGGCAAGAGACCCAGTACTTC. Translated, it gives CASSLSGTGGQETQYF.

The J gene is TRBJ2-3, the V gene TRBV7-3, with TRBD1 as a possible D gene (6 bases). CDR1 and CDR2 from the germline V gene are SGHTA and FQGTGA. The CDR3 is 15 amino acids. V lost 5 bases and J 3 bases, leaving 15 bases between the germline ends. The CDR3 loop reads CASSLQGLRTDTQYF. The CDR3 coding sequence is TGTGCCAGCAGCCTTCAGGGGTTAAGGACAGATACGCAGTATTTT.

This chain links TRBV25-1 with TRBJ1-2, with unresolved D. Germline V lookup: CDR1 MGHDK, CDR2 SYGVNS. V gave up 2 bases and J gave up 7 bases, with 11 bases separating them. The CDR3 consists of 13 residues. CDR3 DNA sequence: TGTGCCAGCAGTGAAGACCTAGGTATTGGCTACACCTTC. It codes for CASSEDLGIGYTF.

V gene TRBV11-2 combines with J gene TRBJ2-5; 8 bases are shared with TRBD2. The J segment lost 0 bases and the V segment lost 0 bases, leaving 3 bases of the junction unmatched. The germline CDR1 and CDR2 sequences are SGHAT and FQNNGV. This CDR3 is built from 16 residues. CDR3 residues: CASSLEIAGHQETQYF. The CDR3 bases are TGTGCCAGCAGCTTAGAAATAGCGGGGCACCAAGAGACCCAGTACTTC.

The V gene is TRBV11-2, the J gene TRBJ2-1; D perhaps matches TRBD1 (5 bases). Trimming took off 5 bases at V and 9 bases at J, with 8 bases between the two ends. CDR1 and CDR2 from the germline V gene are SGHAT and FQNNGV. The CDR3 has 11 amino acids. The CDR3 nucleotides read TGTGCCAGCAGCACAGACAGTGAGCAGTTCTTC. Its translation is CASSTDSEQFF.

The chain is built from TRBV15 and TRBJ1-1, with D perhaps TRBD1 (5 bases). Trimming removed 0 bases at V and 1 base at J, with 12 bases between. The CDR3 is made up of 16 amino acids. CDR1 and CDR2 from the germline V gene are LNHNV and YYDKDF (reference sequence). This CDR3 reads CATSRDLWGGNTEAFF. The CDR3 coding sequence is TGTGCCACCAGCAGAGATCTTTGGGGCGGGAACACTGAAGCTTTCTTT.

This clone has only a few counts. The chain employs TRBV19 and TRBJ1-6; no definite D call. Germline-derived CDR1 and CDR2 are LNHDA and SQIVND (reference sequence). This CDR3 is built from 13 residues. V gave up 6 bases and J gave up 6 bases, with 9 bases separating them. The CDR3 region is CASRPRINSPLHF. CDR3 coding DNA: TGTGCCAGTAGGCCCAGGATTAATTCACCCCTCCACTTT.

The V call is TRBV10-3, the J call TRBJ2-1; 8 bases match TRBD1. CDR3 length equals 16 residues. Per germline, CDR1 ENHRY and CDR2 SYGVKD. J gave up 1 base and V 6 bases, and 8 bases lay outside the gene matches. The DNA of the CDR3 is TGTGCCATCAGGGACAGGGAACGAGTTTCCTACAATGAGCAGTTCTTC. It yields the protein CAIRDRERVSYNEQFF.